This T cell receptor beta chain was identified during a study of spatial heterogeneity in lung cancer. Across the whole study: PBMC samples from follow-up, where available, were sequenced a median of roughly 2 years after resection. Sequence detection consistently recorded a greater number of beta-chain than alpha-chain sequences. Study-level findings and limits: The appearance of ubiquitous expanded tumor TCRs in blood was greater at resection than follow-up.

Germline values: CDR1 SGDLS, CDR2 YYNGEE. Trimming took 3 bases from V and 10 from J, leaving 14 bases between them. This CDR3 has 13 amino acids. Regarding this clonotype: Its target is unknown.

Time point indicated: blood at routine non-recurrence follow-up after resection. Whole RNA was taken from tumor, nontumor lung or frozen PBMC; it was then sequenced unsorted. All TCR cDNA molecules were individually tagged with a unique molecular identifier. TCRdb processed the 5' RACE reads anew with MiXCR; each CDR3 protein has one entry. The repertoire consists of 45,000 to 65,000 distinct CDR3 sequences, with roughly 8.1% occurring once and the leading ten covering 35% to 45%. The chain couples TRBV9 to TRBJ2-1, with D possibly TRBD1 on 7 matching bases. This material consisted of PBMCs, taken at follow-up. This receptor was taken from a female donor with early-stage non-small cell lung cancer. Written as DNA, the CDR3 is TGTGCCAGCAGCGCCACTAGCAGGGGGGAGCAGTTCTTC. This sequence encodes CASSATSRGEQFF.